This T cell receptor beta chain was documented in a study of early T cells in non-severe SARS-CoV-2 infection. Across the study: The input, bulk RNA from unsorted whole blood, was sequenced, and chains were unpaired. Points from the study as a whole: VDJdb matching favored anti-spike CD8 responses, missing private and CD4 specificities.

Individual cDNA molecules were tagged with unique molecular identifiers, the study reported. TCRdb reanalysed the 5' RACE reads using MiXCR and keeps one entry per CDR3 protein. The sample has over 30,000 distinct CDR3 sequences, 6% to 9.5% seen once. Trimming shortened V by 3 bases and J by 5 bases, and 20 bases separated the two germline ends. CDR1 LNHNV and CDR2 YYDKDF come from the germline V gene (reference sequence). The CDR3 consists of 17 residues. This clonotype was observed a few times. The antigen is not known. The receptor was derived from an adult who was a healthcare worker with PCR-confirmed SARS-CoV-2 infection or an uninfected control (not recorded which). The sample in question was whole blood, obtained at baseline. The V call is TRBV15, the J call TRBJ2-1; tentatively, D is TRBD1 or TRBD2 (6 bases each). The CDR3 nucleotides read TGTGCCACCAGCAGGTATGGTGGGGGGCCAAGGGACAATGAGCAGTTCTTC. Translation: CATSRYGGGPRDNEQFF.